A selection of T cell receptor beta chains follows, all from one sample in a study of yellow fever vaccine responses in identical twins. Via MiXCR, TCRdb re-called the RT-PCR reads, giving one row per CDR3 protein. The data contain some 4,700 distinct CDR3 sequences, nearly 90% of them seen just once; the ten biggest clones take up roughly 2%. The material sequenced was T cells from blood (PBMCs), unsorted or a sorted subset (not recorded which), taken before or after yellow fever vaccination (not recorded which). These receptors were collected from a woman younger than 35 who received the yellow fever vaccine. CDR3s include the opening cysteine and the closing phenylalanine or tryptophan. The order of the fields is J gene, clone size, D gene, V gene, CDR3 DNA, CDR3 protein. A D gene is named only where the DNA matches it firmly. Where a row states a size, it is once, few, many or the class of an expanded clone; other rows omit it.

>TRBJ2-7|NA|NA|TRBV9
TGTGCCAGCAGCGTAGTAAGACTCCCGAGCTCCTACGAGCAGTACTTC
CASSVVRLPSSYEQYF
>TRBJ2-7|NA|TRBD2|TRBV5-5
TGCGCCAGCAGCCGCATAGCGGGAGCCTACGAGCAGTACTTC
CASSRIAGAYEQYF
>TRBJ2-7|NA|TRBD2|TRBV20-1
TGCAGTGCTAATCCTCTAGCGGGAGGATTCTACGAGCAGTACTTC
CSANPLAGGFYEQYF
>TRBJ2-1|NA|TRBD1|TRBV12-3/TRBV12-4
TGTGCCAGCAGTTTAGGACGACAGGGAAGGTTGGACAATGAGCAGTTCTTC
CASSLGRQGRLDNEQFF
>TRBJ2-7|NA|TRBD1|TRBV4-1
TGCGCCAGCAGTCAAATCGGGACAGTGACCTACGAGCAGTACTTC
CASSQIGTVTYEQYF
>TRBJ1-1|NA|NA|TRBV5-1
TGCGCCAGCAGCTTGGTTGGGTCTGAAGCTTTCTTT
CASSLVGSEAFF
>TRBJ1-5|NA|NA|TRBV10-3
TGTGCCATCAGTGAGTCGAAAGGAGCTCAGCCCCAGCATTTT
CAISESKGAQPQHF
>TRBJ1-4|NA|NA|TRBV2
TGTGCCAGCTGGACTGCAACTAATGAAAAACTGTTTTTT
CASWTATNEKLFF
>TRBJ2-1|NA|NA|TRBV27
TGTGCCAGCAGTTTATCCGAAGGGTACAATGAGCAGTTCTTC
CASSLSEGYNEQFF
>TRBJ2-3|NA|TRBD2|TRBV5-6
TGTGCCAGCAGACGATGGACTAGCGGGGGGGTGGATACGCAGTATTTT
CASRRWTSGGVDTQYF
>TRBJ2-1|NA|NA|TRBV20-1
TGCAGTGCTAGAGATGCTAACTACAATGAGCAGTTCTTC
CSARDANYNEQFF
>TRBJ1-1|NA|NA|TRBV11-3
TGTGCCAGTTCGCTGGGAGGTCACACTGAAGCTTTCTTT
CASSLGGHTEAFF
>TRBJ2-7|NA|TRBD1|TRBV11-3
TGTGCCAGCAGGACAGGGGCCGGTGAGCAGTACTTC
CASRTGAGEQYF
>TRBJ2-2|NA|TRBD2|TRBV4-2
TGTGCCAGCAGCCACTCGCCCGGGACTAGTGGCGCCGGGGAGCTGTTTTTT
CASSHSPGTSGAGELFF
>TRBJ2-1|once|NA|TRBV11-3
TGTGCCAGCAGCTTATCGGCAGCGTCCTCCTACAATGAGCAGTTCTTC
CASSLSAASSYNEQFF
>TRBJ2-5|NA|NA|TRBV28
TGTGCCAGCAGTTTACCAGGGGAAGAGACCCAGTACTTC
CASSLPGEETQYF
>TRBJ2-3|NA|TRBD1|TRBV19
TGTGCCAGTAGCCATAGACAGGGCGGCACAGATACGCAGTATTTT
CASSHRQGGTDTQYF
>TRBJ2-5|NA|TRBD1|TRBV5-1
TGCGCCAGCAGCACAGGACAGGCGCAAGAGACCCAGTACTTC
CASSTGQAQETQYF
>TRBJ2-6|NA|NA|TRBV24-1
TGTGCCACCAGTGATTCCGCACGAGGGTCTGGGGCCAACGTCCTGACTTTC
CATSDSARGSGANVLTF
>TRBJ2-7|NA|NA|TRBV11-1
TGTGCCAGCAGCTTGGACAGCCGAGAGCAGTACTTC
CASSLDSREQYF
>TRBJ1-1|NA|TRBD1|TRBV18
TGTGCCAGCTCAGCGGGACAGTTGAACACTGAAGCTTTCTTT
CASSAGQLNTEAFF
>TRBJ2-7|NA|TRBD2|TRBV7-2
TGTGCCAGCAGCTTAGCTAGTAGCGGGGTCGGGGAGCAGTACTTC
CASSLASSGVGEQYF
>TRBJ2-1|NA|TRBD2|TRBV5-6
TGTGCCAGCAGCTTGCCGGCGGGAGTGGTGGGCCATGAGCAGTTCTTC
CASSLPAGVVGHEQFF
>TRBJ2-1|NA|NA|TRBV2
TGTGCCAGCTTGGGGTTGCACAATGAGCAGTTCTTC
CASLGLHNEQFF